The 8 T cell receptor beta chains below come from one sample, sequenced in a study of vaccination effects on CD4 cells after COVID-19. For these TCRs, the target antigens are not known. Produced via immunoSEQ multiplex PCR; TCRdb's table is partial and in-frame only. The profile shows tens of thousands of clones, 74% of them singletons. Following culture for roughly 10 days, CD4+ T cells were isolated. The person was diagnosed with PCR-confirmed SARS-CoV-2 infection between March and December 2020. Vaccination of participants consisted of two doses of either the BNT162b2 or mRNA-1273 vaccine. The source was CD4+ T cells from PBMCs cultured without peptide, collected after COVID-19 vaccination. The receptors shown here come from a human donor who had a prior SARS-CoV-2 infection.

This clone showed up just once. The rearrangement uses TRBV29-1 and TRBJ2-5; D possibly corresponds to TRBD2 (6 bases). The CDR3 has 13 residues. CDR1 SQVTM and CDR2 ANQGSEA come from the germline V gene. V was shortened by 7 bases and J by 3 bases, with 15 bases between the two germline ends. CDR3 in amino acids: CSGGETGEETQYF. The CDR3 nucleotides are TGCAGCGGCGGCGAGACGGGGGAAGAGACCCAGTACTTC.

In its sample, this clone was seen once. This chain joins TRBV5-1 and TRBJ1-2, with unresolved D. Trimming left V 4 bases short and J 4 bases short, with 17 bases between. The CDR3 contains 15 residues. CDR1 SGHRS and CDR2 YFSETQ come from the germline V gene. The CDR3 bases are TGCGCCAGCAGCCCGCTGGGTGGGGTCTCCTATGGCTACACCTTC. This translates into CASSPLGGVSYGYTF. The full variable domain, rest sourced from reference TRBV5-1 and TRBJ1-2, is KAGVTQTPRYLIKTRGQQVTLSCSPISGHRSVSWYQQTPGQGLQFLFEYFSETQRNKGNFPGRFSGRQFSNSRSEMNVSTLELGDSALYLCASSPLGGVSYGYTFGSGTRLTVV.

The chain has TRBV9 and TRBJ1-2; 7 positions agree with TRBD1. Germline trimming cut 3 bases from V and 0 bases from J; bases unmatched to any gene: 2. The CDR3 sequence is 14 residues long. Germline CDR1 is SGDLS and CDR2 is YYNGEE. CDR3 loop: CASSGGTANYGYTF. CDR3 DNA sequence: TGTGCCAGCAGCGGGGGGACAGCTAACTATGGCTACACCTTC.

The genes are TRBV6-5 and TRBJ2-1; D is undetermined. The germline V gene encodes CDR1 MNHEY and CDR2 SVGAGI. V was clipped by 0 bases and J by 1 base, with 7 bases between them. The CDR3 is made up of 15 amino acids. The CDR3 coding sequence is TGTGCCAGCAGTTACTCGATCCCTTCCTACAATGAGCAGTTCTTC. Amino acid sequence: CASSYSIPSYNEQFF.

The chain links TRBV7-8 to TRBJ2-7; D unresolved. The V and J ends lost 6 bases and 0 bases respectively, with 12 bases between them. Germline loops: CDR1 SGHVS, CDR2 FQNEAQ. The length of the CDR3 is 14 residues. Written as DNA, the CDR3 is TGTGCCAGCAGTCTCGGTACTAACTCCTACGAGCAGTACTTC. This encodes CASSLGTNSYEQYF.

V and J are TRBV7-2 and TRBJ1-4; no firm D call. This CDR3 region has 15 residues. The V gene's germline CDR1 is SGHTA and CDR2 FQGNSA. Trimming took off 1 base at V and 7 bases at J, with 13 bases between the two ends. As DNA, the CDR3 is TGTGCCAGCAGCTTAGGCGTTGGAACCTTTGAAAAACTGTTTTTT. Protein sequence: CASSLGVGTFEKLFF.

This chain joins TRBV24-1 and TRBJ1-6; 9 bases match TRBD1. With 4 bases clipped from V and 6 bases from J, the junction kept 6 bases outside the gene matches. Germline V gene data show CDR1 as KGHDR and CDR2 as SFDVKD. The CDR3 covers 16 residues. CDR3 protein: CATSDRGDRANSPLHF. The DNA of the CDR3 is TGTGCCACCAGTGACCGAGGGGACAGGGCTAATTCACCCCTCCACTTT.

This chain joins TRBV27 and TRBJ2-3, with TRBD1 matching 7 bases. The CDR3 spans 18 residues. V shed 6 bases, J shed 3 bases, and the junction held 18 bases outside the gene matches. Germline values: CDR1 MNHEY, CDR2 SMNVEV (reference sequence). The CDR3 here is CASRTLTLPGGGTDTQYF. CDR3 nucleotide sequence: TGTGCCAGCAGGACACTTACGCTCCCAGGGGGTGGGACAGATACGCAGTATTTT.